The present TCR beta chain was sequenced within a study of blood T cells in healthy people across ages. Broader study findings: Aged donors had fewer naive CD4+ cells and lower diversity than long-lived donors. Bulk PBMC profiling left naive and antigen-experienced comparisons inconclusive.

Combining a sample-barcoded 5' primer with a J-beta primer mix, a second PCR ran for roughly 7 to 11 cycles. Each CDR3 protein is one row after TCRdb ran MiXCR on the 5' RACE reads. The data hold some 900,000 distinct CDR3 sequences, with roughly 48% observed a single time. CDR1 and CDR2 (germline): LGHNA, YSLEER. Trimming took 0 bases from V and 4 from J, leaving 15 bases between them. The CDR3 contains 16 residues. As regards this clonotype: As yet, its antigen is unknown.

This TCR was recovered from a man aged 30 to 45 in good health. Sequencing was done on a sample of blood. The chain has TRBV4-3 and TRBJ1-2; weak D call: TRBD1 (6 bases). This CDR3 reads CASSQDRRQGFYGYTF. The CDR3 coding sequence is TGCGCCAGCAGCCAAGATCGAAGGCAGGGGTTCTATGGCTACACCTTC.